The next 27 T cell receptor beta chains were all read from a single sample in a study of blood T cell repertoires in COVID-19. Measured with immunoSEQ multiplex PCR; TCRdb has only the in-frame clones, and not every one. This sample has 150,000 to 200,000 clones, with around 82% found just once. The sample comprised peripheral blood. The receptors were sampled from a woman older than 75 with acute or convalescent COVID-19.

The rearrangement joins TRBV5-1 to TRBJ2-7; D may be TRBD2 (5 bases). Trimming removed 0 bases from V and 0 bases from J, with 13 bases in between. Germline-derived CDR1 and CDR2 are SGHRS and YFSETQ. This CDR3 contains 16 residues. CDR3 nucleotide sequence: TGCGCCAGCAGCTTGGCCGTCGGGATCTCCTCCTACGAGCAGTACTTC. Amino acids: CASSLAVGISSYEQYF.

The chain recombines TRBV9 with TRBJ1-6, with 8 bases fitting TRBD1. The CDR3 totals 14 residues. V was clipped by 4 bases and J by 9 bases; unmatched bases: 6. Looked up from germline, CDR1 is SGDLS and CDR2 is YYNGEE. In nucleotides, the CDR3 is TGTGCCAGCAGCAAGGACAGGGTAGCTTCACCCCTCCACTTT. This gives the protein CASSKDRVASPLHF.

The chain joins TRBV29-1 to TRBJ1-5, with D tentatively TRBD1 (5 bases). Trimming took 4 bases from V and 3 from J, leaving 7 bases between them. Germline lookup yields CDR1 SQVTM and CDR2 ANQGSEA. The CDR3 length is 12 residues. Written as DNA, the CDR3 is TGCAGCGTTGGGGGGGTCAATCAGCCCCAGCATTTT. This translates into CSVGGVNQPQHF.

This chain joins TRBV19 and TRBJ2-7; D is ambiguous. The CDR3 consists of 13 residues. In germline, CDR1 is LNHDA, CDR2 SQIVND (reference sequence). Trimming pared 5 bases from V and 0 bases from J, leaving 8 bases between. CDR3 residues: CASSSPGSYEQYF. The CDR3 DNA is TGTGCCAGTAGTTCCCCCGGCTCCTACGAGCAGTACTTC. Full variable domain (missing parts from reference TRBV19 and TRBJ2-7): DGGITQSPKYLFRKEGQNVTLSCEQNLNHDAMYWYRQDPGQGLRLIYYSQIVNDFQKGDIAEGYSVSREKKESFPLTVTSAQKNPTAFYLCASSSPGSYEQYFGPGTRLTVT.

The genes are TRBV27 and TRBJ1-2; possibly TRBD1 for D (5 bases). Germline lookup yields CDR1 MNHEY and CDR2 SMNVEV (reference sequence). This CDR3 comprises 16 residues. V was shortened by 6 bases and J by 3 bases, with 20 bases between the two germline ends. CDR3 region: CASSRDVGRSHYGYTF. The CDR3 DNA is TGTGCCAGCAGCCGCGATGTGGGGCGTTCGCACTATGGCTACACCTTC.

The CDR3 coding sequence is TGTGCCAGCGCCCGGGGGACGAACACTGAAGCTTTCTTT. Amino acid sequence: CASARGTNTEAFF. The rearrangement joins TRBV19 to TRBJ1-1; a weak D match, TRBD1 (5 bases). V was pared by 9 bases and J by 1 base, with 12 bases between. The CDR3 runs to 13 residues. CDR1 and CDR2 from the germline V gene are LNHDA and SQIVND (reference sequence). The full variable domain, in which reference TRBV19 and TRBJ1-1 provide the parts outside the CDR3, is DGGITQSPKYLFRKEGQNVTLSCEQNLNHDAMYWYRQDPGQGLRLIYYSQIVNDFQKGDIAEGYSVSREKKESFPLTVTSAQKNPTAFYLCASARGTNTEAFFGQGTRLTVV.

V is TRBV25-1 and J is TRBJ2-3; 10 nucleotides agree with TRBD1. The CDR3 spans 15 residues. Germline values: CDR1 MGHDK, CDR2 SYGVNS. With 8 bases clipped from V and 2 bases from J, the junction kept 7 bases outside the gene matches. CDR3 sequence reads: CASAGTGVFTDTQYF. As DNA, the CDR3 is TGTGCCAGCGCCGGGACAGGGGTTTTCACAGATACGCAGTATTTT. Full variable domain (rest looked up from reference TRBV25-1 and TRBJ2-3): EADIYQTPRYLVIGTGKKITLECSQTMGHDKMYWYQQDPGMELHLIHYSYGVNSTEKGDLSSESTVSRIRTEHFPLTLESARPSHTSQYLCASAGTGVFTDTQYFGPGTRLTVL.

J is TRBJ1-2 and V is TRBV9; 9 bases are shared with TRBD1. Germline loops: CDR1 SGDLS, CDR2 YYNGEE. The CDR3 length is 15 residues. The V segment lost 3 bases and the J segment 2 bases; nucleotides outside the gene matches: 5. CDR3 nucleotides: TGTGCCAGCAGCGCGACAGGGGGTGGAAACTATGGCTACACCTTC. It yields the protein CASSATGGGNYGYTF.

V is TRBV11-2 and J is TRBJ1-2; 8 bases map to TRBD1. CDR1 is SGHAT and CDR2 is FQNNGV in the germline V gene. With 5 bases clipped from V and 11 bases from J, the junction kept 16 bases outside the gene matches. The CDR3 loop spans 15 amino acids. CDR3 DNA: TGTGCCAGCAGCGGGCGAACGGGACAGGCTATTCGGTACACCTTC. Translated: CASSGRTGQAIRYTF.

V is TRBV3-1 (or the pseudogene TRBV3-2) and J is TRBJ1-1; no reliable D call. Trimming removed 8 bases at V and 4 bases at J, with 14 bases between. This CDR3 comprises 13 residues. Looked up from germline, CDR1 is LGHDT and CDR2 is YNNKEL (reference sequence). In DNA, the CDR3 is TGTGCCAGCGCCGCCACCGAGGGCACTGAAGCTTTCTTT. This translates into CASAATEGTEAFF.

The chain employs TRBV20-1 and TRBJ2-7; 10 nucleotides line up with TRBD2. CDR1 is DFQATT and CDR2 is SNEGSKA in the germline V gene (reference sequence). There are 15 residues in the CDR3. Germline trimming cut 3 bases from V and 2 bases from J; bases unmatched to any gene: 7. The CDR3, as DNA: TGCAGTGCTAGTAGACTAGCGGGTTCCACCTACGAGCAGTACTTC. It codes for CSASRLAGSTYEQYF.

The gene calls are TRBV27 and TRBJ1-2; D perhaps matches TRBD1 (6 bases). Germline assignment: CDR1 MNHEY and CDR2 SMNVEV (reference sequence). CDR3 length: 15 residues. Trimming cost V 2 bases and J 1 base, with 11 bases left between them. CDR3 bases: TGTGCCAGCAGTTTAGAAGGGGGTTTTAACTATGGCTACACCTTC. It specifies CASSLEGGFNYGYTF.

This clone was recorded only once. The chain has TRBV11-2 and TRBJ1-4; 7 bases match TRBD1. V was clipped by 4 bases and J by 5 bases; unmatched bases: 4. This CDR3 comprises 14 residues. Germline V gene sequence: CDR1 SGHAT, CDR2 FQNNGV. In nucleotides, the CDR3 is TGTGCCAGCAGCTCCGGACAGGACAATGAAAAACTGTTTTTT. The encoded protein is CASSSGQDNEKLFF.

The genes are TRBV6-5 and TRBJ1-2; D is uncertain. Germline assignment: CDR1 MNHEY and CDR2 SVGAGI. The CDR3 runs 13 residues. Trimming left V 6 bases short and J 4 bases short, with 12 bases between. CDR3: CASSSVSPYGYTF. The CDR3 nucleotides are TGTGCCAGCAGCTCCGTGAGCCCCTATGGCTACACCTTC.

The chain joins TRBV5-6 to TRBJ1-1, with TRBD1 identical over 7 bases. Looked up from germline, CDR1 is SGHDT and CDR2 is YYEEEE. Losses at the gene ends were 1 base for V and 3 bases for J; bases not matched to a gene: 6. The CDR3 loop spans 15 amino acids. CDR3 residues: CASSLTGDVYTEAFF. The CDR3 nucleotides are TGTGCCAGCAGCTTGACAGGGGATGTTTACACTGAAGCTTTCTTT.

For the CDR3, the DNA is TGTGCCAGTAGTACACCCTTTCGGGGGGGCGGCAATGAGCAGTTCTTC. This gives the protein CASSTPFRGGGNEQFF. The V call is TRBV19, the J call TRBJ2-1; 8 nucleotides align to TRBD2. Per germline, CDR1 LNHDA and CDR2 SQIVND (reference sequence). V was clipped by 4 bases and J by 6 bases; unmatched bases: 11. This CDR3 comprises 16 residues.

The V call is TRBV2, the J call TRBJ2-7, with D unclear. The CDR3 covers 14 residues. The ends were cut back, 1 base at V and 4 bases at J, with 11 bases in the middle. CDR1 is SNHLY, CDR2 FYNNEI, per germline. For the CDR3, the DNA is TGTGCCAGCAGTGAAGTTGCAGTTCCATACGAGCAGTACTTC. Amino acid sequence: CASSEVAVPYEQYF.

The gene calls are TRBV19 and TRBJ2-2; maybe TRBD2 (6 bases). Germline V gene sequence: CDR1 LNHDA, CDR2 SQIVND (reference sequence). V gave up 5 bases and J gave up 6 bases, with 22 bases separating them. This CDR3 contains 17 residues. CDR3 loop: CASSPLPQRGWSGELFF. In DNA, the CDR3 is TGTGCCAGTAGTCCCCTCCCCCAACGGGGGTGGTCCGGGGAGCTGTTTTTT.

The V and J genes are TRBV10-3 and TRBJ1-4, with D unclear. V shed 0 bases and J shed 8 bases, with 10 bases lying between them. This CDR3 contains 14 residues. The germline CDR1 and CDR2 sequences are ENHRY and SYGVKD. Here the CDR3 reads CAISESGSGEKLFF. The DNA of the CDR3 is TGTGCCATCAGTGAGTCCGGGTCGGGGGAAAAACTGTTTTTT.

Only a few counts were recorded for this clone. The chain is built from TRBV7-9 and TRBJ2-3; TRBD1 aligns across 12 bases. This CDR3 region has 15 residues. Germline-derived CDR1 and CDR2 are SEHNR and FQNEAQ (reference sequence). V dropped 4 bases and J dropped 6; count of bases not matched to a gene: 5. The CDR3 spells CASSWGQGAVDTQYF. CDR3 sequence (DNA): TGTGCCAGCAGCTGGGGACAGGGGGCCGTGGATACGCAGTATTTT.

CDR3 loop: CASSVGQANTEAFF. The CDR3 region has the DNA TGTGCCAGCAGCGTGGGACAGGCGAACACTGAAGCTTTCTTT. The chain has TRBV7-2 and TRBJ1-1, with TRBD1 matching over 8 bases. Germline V gene data show CDR1 as SGHTA and CDR2 as FQGNSA. After removal of 5 bases from V and 1 base from J, the junction contained 3 bases not matched to a gene. CDR3 length equals 14 residues.

The chain is built from TRBV7-2 and TRBJ1-3; D uncertain. Trimming took off 3 bases at V and 0 bases at J, with 9 bases between the two ends. CDR1 and CDR2 (germline): SGHTA, FQGNSA. The CDR3 contains 15 residues. CDR3 sequence reads: CASSLGGISGNTIYF. Here the CDR3 DNA reads TGTGCCAGCAGCTTGGGAGGGATCTCTGGAAACACCATATATTTT.

The rearrangement links TRBV7-3 to TRBJ2-3; D not resolved. V shed 1 base and J shed 1 base, with 9 bases lying between them. Germline assignment: CDR1 SGHTA and CDR2 FQGTGA. The CDR3 spans 15 residues. The CDR3: CASSLMVAGTDTQYF. The CDR3 nucleotides read TGTGCCAGCAGCTTAATGGTCGCGGGCACAGATACGCAGTATTTT.

CDR3 protein: CASSLKAGVNEQFF. Written as DNA, the CDR3 is TGTGCCAGCAGCTTGAAGGCGGGGGTCAATGAGCAGTTCTTC. This rearrangement joins TRBV5-4 to TRBJ2-1; 7 bases align to TRBD2. Germline loops: CDR1 SGHNT, CDR2 YYREEE (reference sequence). Trimming at V came to 1 base and at J to 6 bases, leaving 4 bases not matched to a gene. CDR3 size: 14 residues.

The V call is TRBV27, the J call TRBJ2-3, with 8 nucleotides matching TRBD1. J was trimmed by 2 bases and V by 2 bases; bases with no gene match: 12. This CDR3 comprises 18 residues. In germline, CDR1 is MNHEY, CDR2 SMNVEV (reference sequence). The CDR3 here is CASSLRGRGQGPTDTQYF. In nucleotides, the CDR3 is TGTGCCAGCAGTTTACGGGGCCGCGGACAGGGTCCCACAGATACGCAGTATTTT.

CDR3 region: CASSFLAGAGTDTQYF. The CDR3 coding sequence is TGCGCCAGCAGCTTTTTAGCGGGAGCGGGGACAGATACGCAGTATTTT. The V and J genes are TRBV5-1 and TRBJ2-3; 9 nucleotides line up with TRBD2. Germline trimming cut 2 bases from V and 3 bases from J; bases unmatched to any gene: 7. In germline, CDR1 is SGHRS, CDR2 YFSETQ. CDR3 size: 16 residues.

The J gene is TRBJ1-2, the V gene TRBV29-1, with 8 bases lining up with TRBD1. Germline values: CDR1 SQVTM, CDR2 ANQGSEA. This CDR3 spans 15 amino acids. The ends lost 7 bases at V and 0 bases at J; junction bases unmatched: 10. The CDR3 DNA reads TGCAGCGCGGGGCGGAGGACAGGGTCTAACTATGGCTACACCTTC. It translates to CSAGRRTGSNYGYTF.